This record covers a single T cell receptor beta chain. This entry is derived from a study of tumor and adjacent non-tumor tissue in lung cancer. The wider study: There were 11 to 13 adenocarcinoma, 2 squamous cell carcinoma and 1 small cell lung cancer cases. Some 3.9 million productive TCRbeta reads were obtained per sample on average.

V was cut by 6 bases and J by 5 bases, with 13 bases left in between. The CDR3 loop spans 13 amino acids. The template was RNA from unsorted bulk tissue. Three rounds of nested PCR, following a modified ARM-PCR protocol, produced the TCRbeta library. In TCRdb, the multiplex PCR reads were re-called with MiXCR into one record per CDR3 protein. The table lists about 200,000 distinct CDR3 sequences, about 76% of them singletons. The V call is TRBV12-3 or TRBV12-4, the J call TRBJ1-2; D is ambiguous. The sample was lung tumor tissue. The TCR comes from a man aged 60-69 years with non-small cell lung cancer. CDR3 residues: CASRQWAGYGYTF. The CDR3, as DNA: TGTGCCAGCAGACAGTGGGCTGGGTATGGCTACACCTTC.